This TCR beta chain originates from a study of OX40 agonist ivuxolimab in advanced cancers. V was shortened by 1 base and J by 11 bases, with 13 bases between the two germline ends. Germline values: CDR1 SGHTA, CDR2 FQGNSA. The length of the CDR3 is 13 residues. Profiled with immunoSEQ multiplex PCR; TCRdb holds only in-frame clones, not every one. Of more than 100,000 clones listed, about nine tenths were seen once; the top ten hold 0.85% to 1.4%. V gene TRBV7-2 combines with J gene TRBJ2-3; no firm D call. The clonotype originates from an adult with an advanced solid tumor such as melanoma, head and neck, liver or kidney cancer. Specimen: CD4+ or CD8+ T cells sorted from blood, collected in a trial of the OX40 agonist ivuxolimab. The CDR3 nucleotides are TGTGCCAGCAGCTTAGGGTTCCGGAGAGAGCAGTATTTT. It codes for CASSLGFRREQYF.